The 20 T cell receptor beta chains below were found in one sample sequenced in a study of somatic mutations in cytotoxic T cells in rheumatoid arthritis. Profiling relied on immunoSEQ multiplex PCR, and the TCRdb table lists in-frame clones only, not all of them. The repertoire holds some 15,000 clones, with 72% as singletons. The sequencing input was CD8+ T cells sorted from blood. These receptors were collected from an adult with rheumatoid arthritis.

CDR3 bases: TGTGCCAGCAGTAACACAGGGGGTCGAAGCGAGCAGTACTTC. The encoded protein is CASSNTGGRSEQYF. V usage is TRBV6-5 and J usage is TRBJ2-7; 8 bases agree with TRBD1. This CDR3 comprises 14 residues. Germline loops: CDR1 MNHEY, CDR2 SVGAGI. J gave up 6 bases and V 5 bases, and 9 bases lay outside the gene matches.

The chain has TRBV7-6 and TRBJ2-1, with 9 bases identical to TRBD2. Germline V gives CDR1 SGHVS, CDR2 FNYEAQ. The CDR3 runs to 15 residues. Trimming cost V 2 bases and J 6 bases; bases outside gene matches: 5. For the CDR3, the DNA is TGTGCCAGCAGCTTAACCGGCGGGGGGGCCAATGAGCAGTTCTTC. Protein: CASSLTGGGANEQFF.

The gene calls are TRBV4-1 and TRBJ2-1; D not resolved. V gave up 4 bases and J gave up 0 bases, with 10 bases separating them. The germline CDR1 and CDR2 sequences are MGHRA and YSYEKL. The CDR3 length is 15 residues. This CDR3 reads CASSPPSSSYNEQFF. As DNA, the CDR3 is TGCGCCAGCAGCCCCCCATCAAGCTCCTACAATGAGCAGTTCTTC.

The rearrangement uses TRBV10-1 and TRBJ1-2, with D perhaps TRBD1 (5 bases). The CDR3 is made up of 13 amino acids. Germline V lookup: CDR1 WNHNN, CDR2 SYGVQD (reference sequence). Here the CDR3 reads CAREQDRRYGYTF. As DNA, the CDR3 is TGCGCAAGGGAGCAAGACAGACGCTATGGCTACACCTTC.

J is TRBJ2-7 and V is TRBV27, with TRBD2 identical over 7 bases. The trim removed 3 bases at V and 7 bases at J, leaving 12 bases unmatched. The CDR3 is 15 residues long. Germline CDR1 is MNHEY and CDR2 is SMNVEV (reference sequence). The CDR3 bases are TGTGCCAGCAGTTTTAGGTGGGACTATTCGGGTGAGCAGTACTTC. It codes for CASSFRWDYSGEQYF.

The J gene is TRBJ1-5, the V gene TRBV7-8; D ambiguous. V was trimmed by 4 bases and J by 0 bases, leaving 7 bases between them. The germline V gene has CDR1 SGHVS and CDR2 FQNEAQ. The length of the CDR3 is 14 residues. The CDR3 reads CASSSGYSNQPQHF. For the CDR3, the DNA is TGTGCCAGCAGCTCAGGTTATAGCAATCAGCCCCAGCATTTT. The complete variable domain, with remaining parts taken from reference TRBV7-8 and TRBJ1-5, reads GAGVSQSPRYKVAKRGQDVALRCDPISGHVSLFWYQQALGQGPEFLTYFQNEAQLDKSGLPSDRFFAERPEGSVSTLKIQRTQQEDSAVYLCASSSGYSNQPQHFGDGTRLSIL.

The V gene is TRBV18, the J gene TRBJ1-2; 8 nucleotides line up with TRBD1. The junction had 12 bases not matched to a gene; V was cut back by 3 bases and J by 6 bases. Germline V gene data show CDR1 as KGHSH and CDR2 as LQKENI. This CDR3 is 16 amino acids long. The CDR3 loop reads CASSPSQGEETDGYTF. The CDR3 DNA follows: TGTGCCAGCTCACCGTCACAGGGGGAAGAAACCGATGGCTACACCTTC.

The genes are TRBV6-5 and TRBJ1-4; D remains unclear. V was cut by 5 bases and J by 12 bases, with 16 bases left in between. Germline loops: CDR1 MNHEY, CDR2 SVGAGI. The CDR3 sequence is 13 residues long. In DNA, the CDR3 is TGTGCCAGCAGTGAAGCATGGGGATGGGAACTGTTTTTT. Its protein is CASSEAWGWELFF.

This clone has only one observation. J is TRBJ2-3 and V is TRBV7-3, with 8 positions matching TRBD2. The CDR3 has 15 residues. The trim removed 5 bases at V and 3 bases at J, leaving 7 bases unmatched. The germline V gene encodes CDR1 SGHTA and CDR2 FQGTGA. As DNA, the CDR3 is TGTGCCAGCAGCCCGTTCGGGGGGGAAACAGATACGCAGTATTTT. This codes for CASSPFGGETDTQYF.

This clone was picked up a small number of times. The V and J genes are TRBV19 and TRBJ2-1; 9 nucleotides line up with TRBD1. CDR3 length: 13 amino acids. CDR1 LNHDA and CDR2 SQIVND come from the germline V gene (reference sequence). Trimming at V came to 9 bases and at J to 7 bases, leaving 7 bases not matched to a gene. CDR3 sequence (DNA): TGTGCCAGCAACAGGGGGCTAGGGAATGAGCAGTTCTTC. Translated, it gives CASNRGLGNEQFF.

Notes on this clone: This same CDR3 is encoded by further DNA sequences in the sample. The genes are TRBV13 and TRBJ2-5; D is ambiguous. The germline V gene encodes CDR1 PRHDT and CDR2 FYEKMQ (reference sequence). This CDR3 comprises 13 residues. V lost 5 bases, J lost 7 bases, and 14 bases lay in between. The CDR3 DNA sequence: TGTGCCAGCAGCCATGGGTCACGCGGGACCCAGTACTTC. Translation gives CASSHGSRGTQYF.

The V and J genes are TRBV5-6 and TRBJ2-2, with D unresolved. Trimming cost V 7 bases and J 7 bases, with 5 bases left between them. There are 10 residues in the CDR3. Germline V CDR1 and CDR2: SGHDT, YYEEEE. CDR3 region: CASGVGELFF. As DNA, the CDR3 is TGTGCCAGCGGGGTCGGGGAGCTGTTTTTT.

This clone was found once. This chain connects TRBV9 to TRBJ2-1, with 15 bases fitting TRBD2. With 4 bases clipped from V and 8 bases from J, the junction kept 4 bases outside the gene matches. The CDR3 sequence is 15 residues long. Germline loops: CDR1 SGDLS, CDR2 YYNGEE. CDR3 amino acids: CASSTGTSGGHEQFF. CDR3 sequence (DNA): TGTGCCAGCAGCACAGGGACTAGCGGGGGGCATGAGCAGTTCTTC.

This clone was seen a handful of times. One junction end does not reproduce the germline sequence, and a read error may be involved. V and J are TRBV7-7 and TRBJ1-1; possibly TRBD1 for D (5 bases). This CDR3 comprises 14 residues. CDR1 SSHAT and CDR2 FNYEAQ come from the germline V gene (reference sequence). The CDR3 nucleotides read TGTGCTAGCAGCCCCCTTGACGGGGCCACTGAAGCTTTCTTT. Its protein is CASSPLDGATEAFF.

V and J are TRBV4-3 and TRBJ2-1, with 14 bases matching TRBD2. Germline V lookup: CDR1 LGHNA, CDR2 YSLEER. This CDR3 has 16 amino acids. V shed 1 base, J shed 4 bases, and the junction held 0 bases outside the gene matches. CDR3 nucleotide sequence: TGCGCCAGCAGCCAAGGACTAGCGGGGGGGTACAATGAGCAGTTCTTC. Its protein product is CASSQGLAGGYNEQFF.

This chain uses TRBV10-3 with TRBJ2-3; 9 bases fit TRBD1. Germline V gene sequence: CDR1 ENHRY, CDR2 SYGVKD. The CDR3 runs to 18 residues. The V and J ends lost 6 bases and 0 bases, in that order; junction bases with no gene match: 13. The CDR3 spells CAISPGTGPKTSTDTQYF. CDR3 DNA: TGTGCCATCAGCCCCGGGACAGGGCCTAAAACTAGCACAGATACGCAGTATTTT.

The CDR3 DNA sequence: TGCGCCAGCAGCCAAGTTCTTGACAGGGGCGACTATGGCTACACCTTC. This translates into CASSQVLDRGDYGYTF. The rearrangement links TRBV4-1 to TRBJ1-2, with 8 nucleotides matching TRBD1. Germline V gives CDR1 MGHRA, CDR2 YSYEKL. CDR3 length: 16 amino acids. V was pared by 1 base and J by 3 bases, with 7 bases of the junction left unmatched.

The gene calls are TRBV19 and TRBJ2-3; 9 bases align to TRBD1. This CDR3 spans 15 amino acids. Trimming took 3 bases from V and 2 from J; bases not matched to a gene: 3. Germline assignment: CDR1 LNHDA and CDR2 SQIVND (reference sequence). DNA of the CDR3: TGTGCCAGTAGTATCCGGGACAGGGCCACAGATACGCAGTATTTT. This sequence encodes CASSIRDRATDTQYF. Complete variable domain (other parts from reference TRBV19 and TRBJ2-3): DGGITQSPKYLFRKEGQNVTLSCEQNLNHDAMYWYRQDPGQGLRLIYYSQIVNDFQKGDIAEGYSVSREKKESFPLTVTSAQKNPTAFYLCASSIRDRATDTQYFGPGTRLTVL.

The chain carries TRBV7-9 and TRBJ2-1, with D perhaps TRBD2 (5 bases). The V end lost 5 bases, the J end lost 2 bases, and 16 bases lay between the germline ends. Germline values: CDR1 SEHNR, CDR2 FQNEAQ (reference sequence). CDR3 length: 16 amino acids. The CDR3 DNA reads TGTGCCAGCAGCGGACTGGGTTGGGTCCCCTACAATGAGCAGTTCTTC. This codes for CASSGLGWVPYNEQFF.

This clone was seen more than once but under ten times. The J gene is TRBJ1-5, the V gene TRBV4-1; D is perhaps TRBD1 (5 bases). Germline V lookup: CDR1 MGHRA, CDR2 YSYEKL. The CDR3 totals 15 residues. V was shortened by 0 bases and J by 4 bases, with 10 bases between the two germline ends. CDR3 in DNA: TGCGCCAGCAGCCAAGATTTCGGACATAATCAGCCCCAGCATTTT. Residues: CASSQDFGHNQPQHF.